This paragraph reports one T cell receptor (beta chain). The antigen remains undetermined. This entry comes from a study of T cell responses to AZD1222 COVID-19 vaccine. Study findings and constraints: Donors skewed white British and female; clonal diversity was possibly underestimated. Regions 160-218 and 743-854 held dominance among vaccine-associated CD4 TCRs, which spanned spike. In the spike-specific TCR repertoire, nearly half reportedly target unmutated variant regions. Only after the peak T cell response were repertoires sampled.

Method: immunoSEQ multiplex PCR; TCRdb's copy keeps in-frame clones and lacks some. The table lists approximately 200,000 clones, roughly 94% of them singletons, with around 1.8% in the top ten. J gave up 9 bases and V 5 bases, and 6 bases lay outside the gene matches. The CDR3 length is 14 residues. CDR1 is SGHNT, CDR2 YYREEE, per germline (reference sequence). The specimen was peripheral blood, collected 28 days after the second dose of the MenACWY control vaccine. The receptor comes from an adult who received the MenACWY meningococcal vaccine as a control. This sequence joins TRBV5-4 and TRBJ1-6; TRBD1 agrees at 9 bases. CDR3 loop: CASRRDRETSPLHF. CDR3 DNA: TGTGCCAGCAGACGGGACAGGGAAACTTCACCCCTCCACTTT.